The rows below give T cell receptor beta chains drawn from one sample of a study of T cell repertoires in cytomegalovirus infection. TCRdb recomputed calls from the reads with MiXCR, one row per CDR3 protein. Found here are about 830,000 distinct CDR3 sequences, about 30% of them singletons; the top ten hold 9.5% to 15%. Their antigens remain unidentified. The specimen was cultured CD8+ T cells from PBMCs, collected from culture after CMV antigen stimulation. These receptors all stem from a human donor in good health (CMV status not recorded). Some clones in this sample may be carry-over from other donors' samples. Each CDR3 is given with its conserved first and last residue. The order of the fields is D gene, V gene, CDR3 length, clone size, J gene, CDR3 protein, CDR3 DNA. A D gene is named only where the DNA matches it firmly. Clone size is given for some rows only: seen once, a few or many times, or a class if the clone is expanded.

d_call: TRBD2; v_call: TRBV12-3/TRBV12-4; cdr3_length: 16; clone_size: -; j_call: TRBJ2-3; cdr3_aa: CASSLTLAGSRYTQYF; cdr3_nt: TGTGCCAGCAGTTTAACACTAGCGGGTTCAAGATATACGCAGTATTTT
d_call: -; v_call: TRBV27; cdr3_length: 13; clone_size: -; j_call: TRBJ1-2; cdr3_aa: CASSQGPGSSYTF; cdr3_nt: TGTGCCAGCAGCCAGGGACCCGGGTCTAGCTACACCTTC
d_call: TRBD1; v_call: TRBV7-8; cdr3_length: 15; clone_size: few; j_call: TRBJ2-5; cdr3_aa: CASSPEKTGVETQYF; cdr3_nt: TGTGCCAGCAGCCCCGAAAAGACAGGGGTAGAGACCCAGTACTTC
d_call: TRBD1; v_call: TRBV7-9; cdr3_length: 18; clone_size: few; j_call: TRBJ1-2; cdr3_aa: CASSSIPGQGPTRGGYTF; cdr3_nt: TGTGCCAGCAGCTCTATCCCGGGACAGGGTCCGACGCGCGGTGGCTACACCTTC
d_call: -; v_call: TRBV6-6; cdr3_length: 12; clone_size: few; j_call: TRBJ1-6; cdr3_aa: CASSYSPAPLHF; cdr3_nt: TGTGCCAGCAGTTACTCGCCGGCACCCCTCCACTTT
d_call: -; v_call: TRBV27; cdr3_length: 11; clone_size: -; j_call: TRBJ2-7; cdr3_aa: CASSSAYDQYF; cdr3_nt: TGTGCCAGCTCTAGTGCCTACGATCAGTACTTC
d_call: TRBD1; v_call: TRBV12-3/TRBV12-4; cdr3_length: 14; clone_size: -; j_call: TRBJ2-7; cdr3_aa: CASSPWDRAYEQYF; cdr3_nt: TGTGCCAGCAGTCCCTGGGACAGGGCCTACGAGCAGTACTTC
d_call: TRBD1; v_call: TRBV6-6; cdr3_length: 12; clone_size: -; j_call: TRBJ1-1; cdr3_aa: CARSYSGGQAFF; cdr3_nt: TGTGCCCGCAGTTACTCAGGGGGACAAGCTTTCTTT
d_call: -; v_call: TRBV19; cdr3_length: 16; clone_size: -; j_call: TRBJ2-7; cdr3_aa: CASSHGRGRESYEQYF; cdr3_nt: TGTGCCAGTAGTCACGGCCGGGGGCGCGAATCGTACGAGCAGTACTTC
d_call: -; v_call: TRBV27; cdr3_length: 17; clone_size: -; j_call: TRBJ2-3; cdr3_aa: CASSLSRPAGASDTQYF; cdr3_nt: TGTGCCAGCAGTTTATCGAGGCCCGCGGGGGCGTCAGATACGCAGTATTTT
d_call: -; v_call: TRBV7-9; cdr3_length: 12; clone_size: few; j_call: TRBJ2-2; cdr3_aa: CAPMGSTGELFF; cdr3_nt: TGTGCCCCCATGGGGTCAACCGGGGAGCTGTTTTTT
d_call: -; v_call: TRBV20-1; cdr3_length: 17; clone_size: -; j_call: TRBJ2-6; cdr3_aa: CSTSPVGTDSGANVLTF; cdr3_nt: TGCAGTACTAGCCCGGTGGGAACCGACTCTGGGGCCAACGTCCTGACTTTC
d_call: -; v_call: TRBV2; cdr3_length: 15; clone_size: -; j_call: TRBJ1-5; cdr3_aa: CASSNQGVGNQPQHF; cdr3_nt: TGTGCCAGCAGCAACCAGGGAGTTGGGAATCAGCCCCAGCATTTT
d_call: TRBD2; v_call: TRBV19; cdr3_length: 15; clone_size: once; j_call: TRBJ2-1; cdr3_aa: CASSTLAGGKNEQFF; cdr3_nt: TGTGCCAGTAGTACCTTAGCGGGGGGCAAGAATGAGCAGTTCTTC
d_call: -; v_call: TRBV7-3; cdr3_length: 13; clone_size: many; j_call: TRBJ2-3; cdr3_aa: CASSSWGADTQYF; cdr3_nt: TGTGCCAGCAGTTCCTGGGGCGCAGATACGCAGTATTTT
d_call: TRBD2; v_call: TRBV11-2; cdr3_length: 19; clone_size: few; j_call: TRBJ2-1; cdr3_aa: CASSLGTSGGPWTGNEQFF; cdr3_nt: TGTGCCAGCAGCCTAGGGACTAGCGGGGGCCCCTGGACTGGCAATGAGCAGTTCTTC
d_call: -; v_call: TRBV19; cdr3_length: 13; clone_size: many; j_call: TRBJ1-2; cdr3_aa: CASSLEDLYGYTF; cdr3_nt: TGTGCCAGTAGTCTTGAGGACCTCTATGGCTACACCTTC
d_call: TRBD1; v_call: TRBV4-1; cdr3_length: 15; clone_size: -; j_call: TRBJ1-1; cdr3_aa: CASRIWDRKNTEAFF; cdr3_nt: TGCGCCAGCAGGATTTGGGACAGAAAGAACACTGAAGCTTTCTTT
d_call: -; v_call: TRBV27; cdr3_length: 16; clone_size: -; j_call: TRBJ2-3; cdr3_aa: CASSLTRALNTDTQYF; cdr3_nt: TGTGCCAGCAGCCTGACCAGGGCCCTCAACACAGATACGCAGTATTTT
d_call: -; v_call: TRBV27; cdr3_length: 14; clone_size: -; j_call: TRBJ1-5; cdr3_aa: CASSLSMENQPQHF; cdr3_nt: TGTGCCAGCAGTTTATCGATGGAAAATCAGCCCCAGCATTTT
d_call: -; v_call: TRBV11-2; cdr3_length: 16; clone_size: few; j_call: TRBJ2-1; cdr3_aa: CASSLERGGSYNEQFF; cdr3_nt: TGTGCCAGCAGCTTAGAGAGGGGAGGCTCCTACAATGAGCAGTTCTTC
d_call: -; v_call: TRBV28; cdr3_length: 17; clone_size: -; j_call: TRBJ2-3; cdr3_aa: CASSLTAGTFHTDTQYF; cdr3_nt: TGTGCCAGCAGTTTAACGGCAGGGACGTTCCACACAGATACGCAGTATTTT
d_call: -; v_call: TRBV7-2; cdr3_length: 15; clone_size: few; j_call: TRBJ1-5; cdr3_aa: CASSLSTDSNQPQHF; cdr3_nt: TGTGCCAGCAGCTTATCCACAGATAGCAATCAGCCCCAGCATTTT
d_call: -; v_call: TRBV7-6; cdr3_length: 14; clone_size: few; j_call: TRBJ1-6; cdr3_aa: CASSLAVDSSPLHF; cdr3_nt: TGTGCCAGCAGCTTAGCAGTAGACAGTTCACCCCTCCACTTT
d_call: TRBD1; v_call: TRBV6-1; cdr3_length: 15; clone_size: -; j_call: TRBJ2-1; cdr3_aa: CASSLTGTGYNEQFF; cdr3_nt: TGTGCCAGCAGTTTAACGGGGACAGGGTACAATGAGCAGTTCTTC
d_call: -; v_call: TRBV28; cdr3_length: 16; clone_size: few; j_call: TRBJ2-1; cdr3_aa: CASSLTWTASYNEQFF; cdr3_nt: TGTGCCAGCAGTTTAACGTGGACAGCGTCCTACAATGAGCAGTTCTTC
d_call: TRBD1; v_call: TRBV7-9; cdr3_length: 15; clone_size: -; j_call: TRBJ2-2; cdr3_aa: CASSRDRKDPGELFF; cdr3_nt: TGTGCCAGCAGTCGGGACAGAAAAGACCCCGGGGAGCTGTTTTTT
d_call: -; v_call: TRBV5-6; cdr3_length: 14; clone_size: -; j_call: TRBJ2-7; cdr3_aa: CASSDPDSSYEQYF; cdr3_nt: TGTGCCAGCAGCGACCCGGACAGTTCCTACGAGCAGTACTTC
d_call: -; v_call: TRBV6-2/TRBV6-3; cdr3_length: 14; clone_size: -; j_call: TRBJ2-1; cdr3_aa: CASSHPVENNEQFF; cdr3_nt: TGTGCCAGCAGTCACCCCGTAGAGAACAATGAGCAGTTCTTC
d_call: TRBD1; v_call: TRBV6-5; cdr3_length: 16; clone_size: few; j_call: TRBJ1-6; cdr3_aa: CASSYAGGAGNSPLHF; cdr3_nt: TGTGCCAGCAGTTACGCAGGGGGCGCCGGGAATTCACCCCTCCACTTT
d_call: -; v_call: TRBV7-6; cdr3_length: 17; clone_size: few; j_call: TRBJ1-6; cdr3_aa: CASSLGSGGAYNSPLHF; cdr3_nt: TGTGCCAGCAGCTTAGGTTCGGGGGGCGCCTATAATTCACCCCTCCACTTT
d_call: -; v_call: TRBV29-1; cdr3_length: 14; clone_size: few; j_call: TRBJ1-2; cdr3_aa: CSAPDGEVRYGYTF; cdr3_nt: TGCAGCGCACCGGACGGGGAGGTTCGCTATGGCTACACCTTC
d_call: TRBD2; v_call: TRBV2; cdr3_length: 14; clone_size: -; j_call: TRBJ2-2; cdr3_aa: CAGDGGADTGELFF; cdr3_nt: TGTGCCGGCGACGGGGGGGCCGACACCGGGGAGCTGTTTTTT
d_call: -; v_call: TRBV15; cdr3_length: 16; clone_size: few; j_call: TRBJ2-7; cdr3_aa: CATSSLQEAHRDEQYF; cdr3_nt: TGTGCCACCAGCAGTTTACAGGAGGCACATCGGGACGAGCAGTACTTC
d_call: TRBD2; v_call: TRBV11-2; cdr3_length: 18; clone_size: -; j_call: TRBJ2-1; cdr3_aa: CASSFGVTSGGRGDEQFF; cdr3_nt: TGTGCCAGCAGCTTCGGGGTTACTAGCGGGGGACGGGGGGATGAGCAGTTCTTC
d_call: TRBD2; v_call: TRBV19; cdr3_length: 14; clone_size: many; j_call: TRBJ2-3; cdr3_aa: CASTVLAGADTQYF; cdr3_nt: TGTGCCAGTACGGTTTTAGCGGGGGCAGATACGCAGTATTTT
d_call: -; v_call: TRBV4-1; cdr3_length: 16; clone_size: many; j_call: TRBJ2-5; cdr3_aa: CASSQEIGLVQETQYF; cdr3_nt: TGCGCCAGCAGCCAAGAGATAGGGCTGGTCCAAGAGACCCAGTACTTC
d_call: -; v_call: TRBV7-9; cdr3_length: 18; clone_size: many; j_call: TRBJ1-1; cdr3_aa: CASSVSRDRLPVYTEAFF; cdr3_nt: TGTGCCAGCAGTGTAAGCAGGGATCGACTCCCAGTATACACTGAAGCTTTCTTT
d_call: -; v_call: TRBV6-5; cdr3_length: 14; clone_size: -; j_call: TRBJ2-1; cdr3_aa: CANHNTALYNEQFF; cdr3_nt: TGTGCCAACCATAATACGGCCTTGTACAATGAGCAGTTCTTC
d_call: -; v_call: TRBV7-3; cdr3_length: 14; clone_size: -; j_call: TRBJ1-5; cdr3_aa: CASSPDSSDQPQHF; cdr3_nt: TGTGCCAGCAGCCCGGACAGTAGCGATCAGCCCCAGCATTTT
d_call: -; v_call: TRBV12-3/TRBV12-4; cdr3_length: 18; clone_size: few; j_call: TRBJ2-2; cdr3_aa: CASSPSTASSLNTGELFF; cdr3_nt: TGTGCCAGCAGTCCTTCGACAGCTTCCTCTCTCAACACCGGGGAGCTGTTTTTT
d_call: -; v_call: TRBV6-5; cdr3_length: 15; clone_size: -; j_call: TRBJ1-1; cdr3_aa: CASTSFDRRNTEAFF; cdr3_nt: TGTGCCAGCACCTCCTTCGACAGACGGAACACTGAAGCTTTCTTT
d_call: -; v_call: TRBV4-2; cdr3_length: 13; clone_size: few; j_call: TRBJ1-5; cdr3_aa: CASSPYRAQPQHF; cdr3_nt: TGTGCCAGCAGCCCATACAGGGCTCAGCCCCAGCATTTT
d_call: -; v_call: TRBV5-1; cdr3_length: 19; clone_size: -; j_call: TRBJ2-2; cdr3_aa: CASSLAVVGTSGATGELFF; cdr3_nt: TGCGCCAGCAGCTTGGCGGTCGTGGGGACGTCGGGAGCCACCGGGGAGCTGTTTTTT
d_call: -; v_call: TRBV27; cdr3_length: 15; clone_size: -; j_call: TRBJ2-2; cdr3_aa: CASHWGAANTGELFF; cdr3_nt: TGTGCCAGTCACTGGGGGGCGGCGAACACCGGGGAGCTGTTTTTT
d_call: -; v_call: TRBV5-5; cdr3_length: 15; clone_size: few; j_call: TRBJ1-1; cdr3_aa: CASSLTGTENTEAFF; cdr3_nt: TGTGCCAGCAGCTTAACAGGGACGGAGAACACTGAAGCTTTCTTT